This T cell receptor beta chain was retrieved from a study of blood T cell repertoires in COVID-19. The CDR3 covers 13 residues. Trimming removed 7 bases from V and 4 bases from J; junction bases left unmatched: 8. The V gene's germline CDR1 is SQVTM and CDR2 ANQGSEA. This clone was detected a few times. Data came from immunoSEQ multiplex PCR; TCRdb stores just in-frame clones and leaves some out. The data show around 270,000 clones, with roughly 84% seen just once and 0.7% to 1% held by the top ten. Sample: peripheral blood. This sequence originates from a human donor with COVID-19, enrolled during active disease. The donor label of this sample is uncertain. The chain uses TRBV29-1 and TRBJ1-1; 8 bases fit TRBD1. This CDR3 is CSGRQGWVTEAFF. The CDR3 DNA reads as TGCAGCGGTCGACAGGGGTGGGTCACTGAAGCTTTCTTT.